This paragraph covers one T cell receptor (beta chain) sequence. No antigen is known for it. Base-call qualities are not available, and no considerably larger clone is one nucleotide away. The CDR3 runs 16 residues from the cysteine to the phenylalanine. Solely the CDR3 DNA is kept, with 48 bases framed from the first base. As encoded in the germline V gene, CDR1 is SGHTA while CDR2 is FQGNSA. Unmatched junction bases come to 5, with V trimmed by 2 bases and J by 4 bases. The data belong to a study of T cell repertoires in cytomegalovirus infection (dated by TCRdb to the late 2010s). Study-wide context: Recently identified HLA-C-restricted CMV epitopes, whose presentation resists viral immunomodulation, were targeted by peptide stimulations together with well-studied HLA-B-restricted epitopes. Because public TCR beta signatures pointed to carriage of CMV infection together with the matching HLA type, the HLA type of each donor mattered for the analysis.

Instrument on record: Illumina HiSeq 1500. TCRdb ran its own pipeline on the public reads, namely fastp trimming at Q25 and MiXCR clone calling, and kept in-frame beta chains. Rows are combined by CDR3 protein, so each entry shows the most common genes and DNA. Counted in this sample were about 890,000 distinct CDR3 sequences; 31% of them appeared once. The ten top clones hold 11% to 15% of the sample. Overall results and qualifications from the work: Carriers of CMV infection plus the relevant HLA type were discriminated by the cumulative frequency of public TCR beta family members in the study cohort and in an independent approximately 360-donor cohort. The ex vivo response was dominated by HLA-C-restricted CMV-specific TCR beta clonotypes, which also provided the single most frequent clonotype in two of eight donors.

The treatment or condition label for this specimen denotes: in vitro stimulation with specific CMV peptide epitopes to enrich CMV-specific T cells. The receptor's source is a human donor in good health (CMV status not recorded). Some clones in this sample may be carry-over from other donors' samples. The V gene is TRBV7-2 and the J gene is TRBJ2-5; TRBD2 aligns with 12 central bases. The material was cultured CD8+ T cells from PBMCs, obtained from culture after CMV antigen stimulation. Here the CDR3 is given as CASSLYPSGGAETQYF. The DNA sequence reads TGTGCCAGCAGCTTATACCCTAGCGGGGGGGCAGAGACCCAGTACTTC. The CDR3 plus the reference TRBV7-2 and TRBJ2-5 genes for the other parts give the full variable domain: GAGVSQSPSNKVTEKGKDVELRCDPISGHTALYWYRQSLGQGLEFLIYFQGNSAPDKSGLPSDRFSAERTGGSVSTLTIQRTQQEDSAVYLCASSLYPSGGAETQYFGPGTRLLVL.